This paragraph reports one T cell receptor beta chain. Its antigen target is currently unknown. No much larger clone is present one base from it, and per-base qualities are unavailable. The sample's treatment or condition label is to be understood as: allogeneic hematopoietic cell transplantation with graft depleted of TCRalphabeta T cells and CD19 B cells. The children who served as transplant recipients had been given grafts of TCRalphabeta/CD19-depleted allogeneic hematopoietic cells. Library preparation was by PCR. This sample was sequenced with an Illumina HiSeq 2500. TCR libraries were prepared with molecular barcoding, using unique molecular identifiers to normalize TCRbeta repertoire quantification. The public reads were run again by TCRdb, first through fastp at Q25 and then through MiXCR, and only productive beta chains were kept. Rows merge per CDR3 protein into single entries with the most common DNA and genes. The sample has hundreds of thousands of distinct CDR3 sequences on record, around 23% of them singletons. The ten largest clones take up 13% to 15% of the sample.

This specimen comes from a study of T-cell reconstitution after alpha-beta-depleted transplantation in children (dated by TCRdb to about 2016). In terms of the full investigation: The study quantitatively tracked T-cell immune reconstitution after TCRalphabeta/CD19-depleted allogeneic hematopoietic cell transplantation in children using TCR repertoire profiling.

Broad study findings and their caveats: About two months after transplant, the apparently early recovery of alphabetaT-cell counts reportedly depended on just several hundred clones that had expanded rapidly and came from non-depleted graft cells. In some patients, the high TCRbeta diversity seen at day 60 was put down to recipient T cells and intrathymic progenitors that had survived conditioning. Over the following months the frequencies of hyperexpanded clones went down, and after one year T-cell counts and TCRbeta diversity were mostly credited to newly produced T cells.

This TCR came from a boy less than two years old who had a stem cell transplant for acute myeloid leukemia, so the T cells may come from the graft donor. The input for sequencing was PBMCs, mostly from graft donor cells, taken 360 days after TCRalphabeta/CD19-depleted stem cell transplant.

DNA sequence: TGTGCCAGCAGCTTGTTTGGACAGGGGAGAGATACGCAGTATTTT. Translated, it gives CASSLFGQGRDTQYF. The V gene is TRBV5-5 and the J gene is TRBJ2-3, with 9 junctional bases fitting TRBD1. The CDR3 measures 15 amino acids from cysteine to phenylalanine. Only the CDR3 region is kept as DNA, spanning 45 bases read in frame from base 1. CDR1 SGHKS and CDR2 YYEKEE were looked up in the germline V gene (reference sequence). The V end gives up 1 base and the J end 5 bases, leaving 5 bases in the junction not matched to a gene.